This T cell receptor beta chain derives from a study of T cells after yellow fever vaccination. Only a few counts were recorded for this clonotype. TCRdb used MiXCR to reprocess the 5' RACE reads, holding one entry per CDR3 protein. The repertoire consists of roughly 500,000 distinct CDR3 sequences, with 15% to 20% occurring once and the leading ten covering approximately 14%. CDR1 is MNHEY and CDR2 is SVGEGT in the germline V gene. The CDR3 covers 12 residues. V dropped 5 bases and J dropped 6 bases, with 11 bases sitting between them. This receptor was obtained from a man aged 25-40 years who received the YFV17D yellow fever vaccine. The rearrangement links TRBV6-2 or TRBV6-3 to TRBJ2-7; weak D call: TRBD2 (6 bases). This material consisted of PBMCs, taken 15 days after the yellow fever booster vaccination. CDR3 region: CASSRGALEQYF. CDR3 nucleotides: TGTGCCAGCAGTCGCGGGGCCCTCGAGCAGTACTTC.